Each of the 12 T cell receptor beta chains below was sequenced from the same sample in a study of cytomegalovirus exposure and HLA in healthy donors. Sequencing used immunoSEQ multiplex PCR; TCRdb keeps in-frame clones, though not all of them. The sample lists roughly 150,000 clones, about 90% seen once, with 5% to 7% in the top ten. The sequenced sample consisted of PBMCs. These TCRs come from a woman in her twenties or thirties in good health and CMV-seronegative.

The chain links TRBV5-1 to TRBJ2-3, with D perhaps matching TRBD2 (6 bases). Germline V gene sequence: CDR1 SGHRS, CDR2 YFSETQ. V lost 6 bases and J 6 bases, leaving 14 bases between the germline ends. The length of the CDR3 is 13 residues. CDR3 amino acids: CASTTLREDTQYF. The DNA for the CDR3 is TGCGCCAGCACCACCCTACGGGAGGATACGCAGTATTTT.

This chain connects TRBV20-1 to TRBJ1-2; unclear D gene. Germline V CDR1 and CDR2: DFQATT, SNEGSKA (reference sequence). The germline V and J ends were trimmed by 6 bases and 8 bases, with 13 bases remaining between them. There are 11 residues in the CDR3. The DNA for the CDR3 is TGCAGTGCCGTGCTTCCTTGGGGCTACACCTTC. Residues: CSAVLPWGYTF.

V gene TRBV5-6 combines with J gene TRBJ2-7; the match to TRBD2 covers 7 bases. CDR1 SGHDT and CDR2 YYEEEE come from the germline V gene. The CDR3 is 15 amino acids. V dropped 2 bases and J dropped 3; count of bases not matched to a gene: 8. For the CDR3, the DNA is TGTGCCAGCAGCTTAAAGTCTAGCGGAATCTACGAGCAGTACTTC. Translated: CASSLKSSGIYEQYF.

The CDR3 loop is CARSSRTGPSGGQPQHF. In DNA, the CDR3 is TGTGCCAGAAGCTCCCGGACAGGGCCTTCGGGTGGTCAGCCCCAGCATTTT. This rearrangement joins TRBV5-3 to TRBJ1-5; 8 bases are shared with TRBD1. TRBV5-3 belongs to the ORF category, with a function that is uncertain. The CDR3 loop spans 17 amino acids. The V gene end was trimmed by 3 bases and the J gene end by 6 bases; junction bases not matched to a gene: 14.

The genes are TRBV20-1 and TRBJ2-7; TRBD2 aligns across 7 bases. The CDR3 is 11 residues long. V gave up 6 bases and J gave up 6 bases; unmatched junction bases: 5. Germline lookup yields CDR1 DFQATT and CDR2 SNEGSKA (reference sequence). The CDR3, as DNA: TGCAGTGCCCTGACGGGAGGCGAGCAGTACTTC. Its translation: CSALTGGEQYF.

This clone was observed a handful of times. The genes are TRBV6-1 and TRBJ2-7, with TRBD1 identical over 10 bases. Trimming took 5 bases from V and 6 from J; bases not matched to a gene: 7. Germline CDR1 reads MNHNS; CDR2 reads SASEGT. This CDR3 contains 14 residues. The chain's CDR3 is CASSPRDRGLEQYF. The CDR3, as DNA: TGTGCCAGCAGTCCACGGGACAGGGGACTCGAGCAGTACTTC.

V is TRBV19 and J is TRBJ2-1; D is possibly TRBD1 (5 bases). Germline V gene lookup returns CDR1 LNHDA and CDR2 SQIVND (reference sequence). This CDR3 contains 15 residues. Trimming left V 5 bases short and J 8 bases short, with 19 bases between. The CDR3 sequence: CASSPHQGKGDEQFF. CDR3 DNA: TGTGCCAGTAGTCCACACCAGGGAAAAGGTGATGAGCAGTTCTTC.

V gene TRBV5-1 combines with J gene TRBJ2-3, with D unclear. This CDR3 region has 15 residues. Trimming took off 0 bases at V and 0 bases at J, with 8 bases between the two ends. Germline V gene lookup returns CDR1 SGHRS and CDR2 YFSETQ. The CDR3 reads CASSLGATSTDTQYF. The CDR3 DNA follows: TGCGCCAGCAGCTTGGGGGCGACAAGCACAGATACGCAGTATTTT.

This chain links TRBV27 with TRBJ2-1; D is perhaps TRBD2 (5 bases). Germline CDR1 is MNHEY and CDR2 is SMNVEV (reference sequence). CDR3 length equals 14 residues. With 3 bases removed from V and 7 bases from J, the gap between germline ends came to 13 bases. CDR3 bases: TGTGCCAGCAGTTTCGGACCCCGGACTAATGAGCAGTTCTTC. It encodes CASSFGPRTNEQFF.

This chain joins TRBV29-1 and TRBJ2-1, with TRBD1 matching over 10 bases. Unmatched junction bases numbered 7, after V lost 5 bases and J lost 6 bases. Germline V CDR1 and CDR2: SQVTM, ANQGSEA. CDR3 length: 14 residues. The CDR3 nucleotides are TGCAGCGTTTGTCCGGGACAGGGGCGCAATGAGCAGTTCTTC. This translates into CSVCPGQGRNEQFF.

This clone has a handful of counts. This sequence joins TRBV7-6 and TRBJ1-1, with TRBD1 matching over 8 bases. Germline V lookup: CDR1 SGHVS, CDR2 FNYEAQ. With 2 bases clipped from V and 1 base from J, the junction kept 0 bases outside the gene matches. The length of the CDR3 is 14 residues. The CDR3 spells CASSLTGGNTEAFF. The CDR3 coding sequence is TGTGCCAGCAGCTTAACAGGGGGGAACACTGAAGCTTTCTTT.

The sample holds one count of this clone. The rearrangement links TRBV25-1 to TRBJ1-1; a possible D gene is TRBD1 (6 bases). This CDR3 contains 13 residues. The V end was cut by 6 bases, the J end by 2 bases, with 10 bases between. Germline CDR1 is MGHDK and CDR2 is SYGVNS. CDR3 sequence (DNA): TGTGCCAGCAGCGAACAGGGAAACACTGAAGCTTTCTTT. Protein sequence: CASSEQGNTEAFF.